These 14 T cell receptor beta chains share one sample of origin, sequenced in a study of identical twins. Each CDR3 protein is one row after TCRdb ran MiXCR on the 5' RACE reads. This table has 1.5 million or so distinct CDR3 sequences, around 33% appearing once. Specimen: cord blood. Receptor source: a newborn girl in good health.

The V and J genes are TRBV6-1 and TRBJ1-2, with D hard to call. The germline gives CDR1 MNHNS, CDR2 SASEGT. The CDR3 contains 16 residues. The V end was cut by 1 base, the J end by 3 bases, with 15 bases between. DNA of the CDR3: TGTGCCAGCAGTGAAGTTCTGTACAGAAACTACTATGGCTACACCTTC. This codes for CASSEVLYRNYYGYTF.

The gene calls are TRBV2 and TRBJ2-1, with TRBD1 matching over 12 bases. The CDR3 is made up of 14 amino acids. V dropped 6 bases and J dropped 8; count of bases not matched to a gene: 5. Germline loops: CDR1 SNHLY, CDR2 FYNNEI. The CDR3 reads CASRGTGGLDEQFF. Here the CDR3 DNA reads TGTGCCAGCAGGGGGACAGGGGGCCTCGATGAGCAGTTCTTC.

J is TRBJ2-3 and V is TRBV6-1, with D perhaps matching TRBD2 (6 bases). The germline V gene encodes CDR1 MNHNS and CDR2 SASEGT. This CDR3 comprises 13 residues. The ends were cut back, 6 bases at V and 3 bases at J, with 10 bases in the middle. CDR3 coding DNA: TGTGCCAGCAGACGGGACTGGACAGATACGCAGTATTTT. Residues: CASRRDWTDTQYF.

This rearrangement joins TRBV9 to TRBJ2-7; 7 bases agree with TRBD1. The V segment lost 4 bases and the J segment 7 bases; nucleotides outside the gene matches: 14. There are 15 residues in the CDR3. Germline assignment: CDR1 SGDLS and CDR2 YYNGEE. CDR3 sequence: CASSPRAGGHNEQYF. The CDR3 DNA follows: TGTGCCAGCAGCCCACGGGCAGGGGGTCACAATGAGCAGTACTTC.

This chain uses TRBV5-1 with TRBJ2-3, with 8 nucleotides matching TRBD2. The CDR3 is made up of 19 amino acids. CDR1 is SGHRS, CDR2 YFSETQ, per germline. The J segment lost 4 bases and the V segment lost 4 bases, leaving 20 bases of the junction unmatched. CDR3 loop: CASSTRPTSGGTISDTQYF. Written as DNA, the CDR3 is TGCGCCAGCAGCACGAGACCTACCTCGGGGGGGACGATTTCAGATACGCAGTATTTT. The variable domain in full, with the rest retrieved from reference TRBV5-1 and TRBJ2-3, is KAGVTQTPRYLIKTRGQQVTLSCSPISGHRSVSWYQQTPGQGLQFLFEYFSETQRNKGNFPGRFSGRQFSNSRSEMNVSTLELGDSALYLCASSTRPTSGGTISDTQYFGPGTRLTVL.

V usage is TRBV5-1 and J usage is TRBJ2-1; 9 bases fit TRBD2. This CDR3 comprises 18 residues. J was trimmed by 2 bases and V by 6 bases; bases with no gene match: 15. Germline V gene data show CDR1 as SGHRS and CDR2 as YFSETQ. CDR3 coding DNA: TGCGCCAGCAACTCGAGAGCAAGCGGGAGGAGGCCCTACAATGAGCAGTTCTTC. Translating it yields CASNSRASGRRPYNEQFF.

This chain joins TRBV20-1 and TRBJ1-5; D remains ambiguous. Germline assignment: CDR1 DFQATT and CDR2 SNEGSKA (reference sequence). The CDR3 is made up of 14 amino acids. The V end lost 6 bases, the J end lost 3 bases, and 15 bases lay between the germline ends. The CDR3 spells CSAPPLYTNQPQHF. The CDR3 DNA sequence: TGCAGTGCCCCCCCACTTTACACCAATCAGCCCCAGCATTTT.

Concerning this clonotype: A read error may explain this, as a much larger clone is one base away. This chain uses TRBV6-4 with TRBJ2-5; no definite D call. V lost 3 bases and J 11 bases, leaving 19 bases between the germline ends. Germline CDR1 and CDR2: MRHNA and SNTAGT. This CDR3 is 14 amino acids long. Here the CDR3 reads CASSDIDLYNEQYF. CDR3 DNA sequence: TGTGCCAGCAGTGATATCGACCTCTACAATGAGCAGTACTTC.

This sequence joins TRBV7-2 and TRBJ2-4, with a possible D match to TRBD1 (5 bases). CDR3 size: 16 residues. CDR1 and CDR2 from the germline V gene are SGHTA and FQGNSA. The V gene lost 1 base and the J gene lost 0 bases, with 10 bases spanning the gap. CDR3 DNA sequence: TGTGCCAGCAGCTTAGTAGGCGGACAAGCCAAAAACATTCAGTACTTC. Translation: CASSLVGGQAKNIQYF.

This clonotype has just a few counts. This chain connects TRBV18 to TRBJ2-4, with D perhaps TRBD2 (6 bases). The CDR3 runs to 17 residues. Trimming took 1 base from V and 3 from J, leaving 16 bases between them. Looked up from germline, CDR1 is KGHSH and CDR2 is LQKENI. The CDR3 coding sequence is TGTGCCAGCTCACCACTCCCCTTGGTGGGGGGCAAAAACATTCAGTACTTC. Translated, it gives CASSPLPLVGGKNIQYF.

This clonotype has more than one count but fewer than ten. V usage is TRBV20-1 and J usage is TRBJ2-4; 8 nucleotides match TRBD2. Germline CDR1 and CDR2: DFQATT and SNEGSKA (reference sequence). CDR3 length: 14 residues. V lost 6 bases and J lost 0; bases outside the gene matches: 4. CDR3 DNA: TGCAGTGCCACCCTAGCGGGAGCCAAAAACATTCAGTACTTC. It is translated as CSATLAGAKNIQYF.

This clonotype was seen just once. This chain connects TRBV6-1 to TRBJ1-6, with D hard to call. This CDR3 contains 15 residues. Deletions cut 2 bases from V and 4 bases from J, with 9 bases between. Germline CDR1 is MNHNS and CDR2 is SASEGT. The CDR3 sequence is CASSERSLYNSPLHF. The CDR3 bases are TGTGCCAGCAGTGAAAGGAGTTTGTATAATTCACCCCTCCACTTT.

The chain recombines TRBV24-1 with TRBJ2-3, with 7 bases lining up with TRBD2. This CDR3 has 15 amino acids. Germline V gene data show CDR1 as KGHDR and CDR2 as SFDVKD. V lost 5 bases to trimming and J lost 3 bases; unmatched junction nucleotides: 7. CDR3 sequence: CATSGRGGRTDTQYF. CDR3 nucleotides: TGTGCCACCAGTGGTAGGGGAGGGAGGACAGATACGCAGTATTTT.

This clonotype was observed a handful of times. The chain couples TRBV10-1 to TRBJ1-2, with 7 bases fitting TRBD1. Trimming at V came to 3 bases and at J to 5 bases, leaving 6 bases not matched to a gene. This CDR3 is built from 14 residues. Looked up from germline, CDR1 is WNHNN and CDR2 is SYGVQD (reference sequence). The CDR3 protein is CASSDLRQGYGYTF. In DNA, the CDR3 is TGCGCCAGCAGTGATTTGAGACAGGGTTATGGCTACACCTTC.